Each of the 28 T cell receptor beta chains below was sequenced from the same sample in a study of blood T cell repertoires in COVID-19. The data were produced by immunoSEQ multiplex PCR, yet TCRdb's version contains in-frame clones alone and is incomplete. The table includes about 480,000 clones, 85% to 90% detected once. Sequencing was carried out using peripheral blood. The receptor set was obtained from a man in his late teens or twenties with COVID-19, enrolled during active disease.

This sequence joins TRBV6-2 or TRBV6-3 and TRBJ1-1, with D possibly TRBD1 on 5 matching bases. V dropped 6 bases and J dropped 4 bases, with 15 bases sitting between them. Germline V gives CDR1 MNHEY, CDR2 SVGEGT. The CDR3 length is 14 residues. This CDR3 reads CASSPQGARTEAFF. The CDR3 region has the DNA TGTGCCAGCAGCCCCCAAGGGGCACGCACTGAAGCTTTCTTT.

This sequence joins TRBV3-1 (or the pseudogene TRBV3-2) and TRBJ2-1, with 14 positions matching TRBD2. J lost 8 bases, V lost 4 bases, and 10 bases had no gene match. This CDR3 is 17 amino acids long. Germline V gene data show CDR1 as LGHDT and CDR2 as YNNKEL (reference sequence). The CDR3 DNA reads TGTGCCAGCAGCCTCAACCCAGGGACTAGCGGGGGCTATGAGCAGTTCTTC. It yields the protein CASSLNPGTSGGYEQFF.

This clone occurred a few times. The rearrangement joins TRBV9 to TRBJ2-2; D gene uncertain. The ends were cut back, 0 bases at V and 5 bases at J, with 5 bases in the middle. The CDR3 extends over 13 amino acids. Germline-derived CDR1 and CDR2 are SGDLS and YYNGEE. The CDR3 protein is CASSVGTTGELFF. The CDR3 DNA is TGTGCCAGCAGCGTAGGTACAACCGGGGAGCTGTTTTTT.

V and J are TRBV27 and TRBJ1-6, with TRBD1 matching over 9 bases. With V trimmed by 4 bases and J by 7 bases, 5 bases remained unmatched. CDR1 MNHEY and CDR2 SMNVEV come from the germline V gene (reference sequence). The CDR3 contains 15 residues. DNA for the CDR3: TGTGCCAGCAGTTCCGGGACAGGGCCCAATTCACCCCTCCACTTT. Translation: CASSSGTGPNSPLHF.

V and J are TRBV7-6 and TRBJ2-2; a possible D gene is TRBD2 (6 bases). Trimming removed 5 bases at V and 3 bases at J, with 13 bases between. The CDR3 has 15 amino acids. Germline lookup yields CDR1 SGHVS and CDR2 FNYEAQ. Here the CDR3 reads CASSPNSGYTGELFF. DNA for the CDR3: TGTGCCAGCAGCCCCAACAGCGGGTACACCGGGGAGCTGTTTTTT.

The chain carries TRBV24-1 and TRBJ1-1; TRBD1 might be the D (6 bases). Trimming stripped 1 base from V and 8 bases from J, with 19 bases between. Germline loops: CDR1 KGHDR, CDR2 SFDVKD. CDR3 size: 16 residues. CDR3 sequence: CATSDFQGRPYREAFF. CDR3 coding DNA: TGTGCCACCAGTGATTTCCAGGGGCGTCCGTACAGGGAAGCTTTCTTT.

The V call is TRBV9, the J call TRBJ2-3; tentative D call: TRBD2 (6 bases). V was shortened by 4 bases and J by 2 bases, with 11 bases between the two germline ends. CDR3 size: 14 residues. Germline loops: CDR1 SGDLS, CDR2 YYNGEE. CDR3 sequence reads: CASSQRGSTDTQYF. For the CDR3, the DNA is TGTGCCAGCAGCCAACGGGGGTCCACAGATACGCAGTATTTT. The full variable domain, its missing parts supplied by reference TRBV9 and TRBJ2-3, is DSGVTQTPKHLITATGQRVTLRCSPRSGDLSVYWYQQSLDQGLQFLIQYYNGEERAKGNILERFSAQQFPDLHSELNLSSLELGDSALYFCASSQRGSTDTQYFGPGTRLTVL.

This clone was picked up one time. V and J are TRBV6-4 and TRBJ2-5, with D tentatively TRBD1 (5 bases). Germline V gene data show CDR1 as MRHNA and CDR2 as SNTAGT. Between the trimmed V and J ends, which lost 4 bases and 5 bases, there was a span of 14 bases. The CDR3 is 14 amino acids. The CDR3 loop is CASSGGCAGETQYF. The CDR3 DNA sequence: TGTGCCAGCAGTGGAGGTTGTGCAGGGGAGACCCAGTACTTC.

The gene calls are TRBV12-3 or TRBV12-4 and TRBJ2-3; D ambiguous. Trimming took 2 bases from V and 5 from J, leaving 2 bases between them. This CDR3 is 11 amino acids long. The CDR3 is CASSLQDTQYF. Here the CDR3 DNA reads TGTGCCAGCAGTTTACAAGATACGCAGTATTTT.

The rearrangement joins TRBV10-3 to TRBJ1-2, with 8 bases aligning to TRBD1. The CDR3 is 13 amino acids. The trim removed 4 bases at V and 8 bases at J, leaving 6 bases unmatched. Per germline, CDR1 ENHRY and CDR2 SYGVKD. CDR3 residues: CAISAGGGGGYTF. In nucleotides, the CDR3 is TGTGCCATCAGTGCAGGGGGCGGCGGCGGCTACACCTTC.

The CDR3 nucleotides are TGCAGCGTGAAGGGACAAGCCCAATGGGACGCTGAAGCTTTCTTT. It encodes CSVKGQAQWDAEAFF. The chain is built from TRBV29-1 and TRBJ1-1, with D possibly TRBD1 on 6 matching bases. V lost 6 bases to trimming and J lost 6 bases, with 23 bases between them. Germline assignment: CDR1 SQVTM and CDR2 ANQGSEA. The CDR3 sequence is 15 residues long.

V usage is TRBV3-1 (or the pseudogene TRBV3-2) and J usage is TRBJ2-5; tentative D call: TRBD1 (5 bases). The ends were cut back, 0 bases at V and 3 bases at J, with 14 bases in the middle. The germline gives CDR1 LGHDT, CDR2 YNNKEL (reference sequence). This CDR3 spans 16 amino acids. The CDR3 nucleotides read TGTGCCAGCAGCCAAGATCACGCAGGGCGAGAAGAGACCCAGTACTTC. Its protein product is CASSQDHAGREETQYF.

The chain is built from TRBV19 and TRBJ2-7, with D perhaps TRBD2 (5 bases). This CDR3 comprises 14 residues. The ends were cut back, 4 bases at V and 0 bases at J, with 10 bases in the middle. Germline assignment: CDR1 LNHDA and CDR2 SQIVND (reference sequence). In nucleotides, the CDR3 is TGTGCCAGTAGTAAGGTGGGGAGCTCCTACGAGCAGTACTTC. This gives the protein CASSKVGSSYEQYF. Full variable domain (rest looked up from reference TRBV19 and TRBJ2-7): DGGITQSPKYLFRKEGQNVTLSCEQNLNHDAMYWYRQDPGQGLRLIYYSQIVNDFQKGDIAEGYSVSREKKESFPLTVTSAQKNPTAFYLCASSKVGSSYEQYFGPGTRLTVT.

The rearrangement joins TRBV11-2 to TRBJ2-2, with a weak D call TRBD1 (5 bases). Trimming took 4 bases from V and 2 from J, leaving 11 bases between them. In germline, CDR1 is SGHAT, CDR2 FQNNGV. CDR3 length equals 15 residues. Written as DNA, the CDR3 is TGTGCCAGCAGCTCCAGGGTGGTAAACACCGGGGAGCTGTTTTTT. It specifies CASSSRVVNTGELFF.

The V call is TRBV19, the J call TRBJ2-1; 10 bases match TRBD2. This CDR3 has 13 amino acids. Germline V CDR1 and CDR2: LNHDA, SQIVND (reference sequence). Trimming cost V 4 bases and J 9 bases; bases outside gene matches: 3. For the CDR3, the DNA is TGTGCCAGTAGTACGTTAGCGGGAGGTGAGCAGTTCTTC. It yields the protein CASSTLAGGEQFF.

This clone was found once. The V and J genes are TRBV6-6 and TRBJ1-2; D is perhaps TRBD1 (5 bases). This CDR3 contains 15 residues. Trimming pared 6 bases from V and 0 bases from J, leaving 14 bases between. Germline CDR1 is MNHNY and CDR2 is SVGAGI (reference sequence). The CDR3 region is CASSYPGGTNYGYTF. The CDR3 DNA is TGTGCCAGCAGCTACCCGGGGGGGACTAACTATGGCTACACCTTC.

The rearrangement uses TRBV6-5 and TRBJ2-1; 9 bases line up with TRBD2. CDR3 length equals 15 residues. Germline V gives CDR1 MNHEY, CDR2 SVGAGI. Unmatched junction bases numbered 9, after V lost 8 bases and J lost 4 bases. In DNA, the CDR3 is TGTGCCAGCTCCCTCACTAGCGGGCTTTACAATGAGCAGTTCTTC. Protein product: CASSLTSGLYNEQFF.

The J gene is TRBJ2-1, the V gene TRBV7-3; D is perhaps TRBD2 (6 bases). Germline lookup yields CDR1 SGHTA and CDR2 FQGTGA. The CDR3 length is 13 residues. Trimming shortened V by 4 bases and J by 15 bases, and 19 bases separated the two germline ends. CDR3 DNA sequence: TGTGCCAGCAGCTCCAACCGGGCGGGGAGCCTGTTCTTC. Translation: CASSSNRAGSLFF. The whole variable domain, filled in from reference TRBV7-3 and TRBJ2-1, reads GAGVSQTPSNKVTEKGKYVELRCDPISGHTALYWYRQSLGQGPEFLIYFQGTGAADDSGLPNDRFFAVRPEGSVSTLKIQRTERGDSAVYLCASSSNRAGSLFFGPGTRLTVL.

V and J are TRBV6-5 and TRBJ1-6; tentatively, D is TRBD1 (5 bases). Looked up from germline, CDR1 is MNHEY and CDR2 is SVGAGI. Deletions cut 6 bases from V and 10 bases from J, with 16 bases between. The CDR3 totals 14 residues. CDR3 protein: CASSPAGWDSPLHF. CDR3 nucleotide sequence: TGTGCCAGCAGCCCGGCGGGGTGGGACTCACCCCTCCACTTT.

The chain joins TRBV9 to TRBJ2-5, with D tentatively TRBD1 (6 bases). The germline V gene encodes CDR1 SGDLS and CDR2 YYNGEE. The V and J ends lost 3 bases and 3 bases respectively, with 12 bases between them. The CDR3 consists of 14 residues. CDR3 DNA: TGTGCCAGCAGCGCCGGCCCAGGGGAAGAGACCCAGTACTTC. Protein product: CASSAGPGEETQYF. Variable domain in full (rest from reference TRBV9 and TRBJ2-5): DSGVTQTPKHLITATGQRVTLRCSPRSGDLSVYWYQQSLDQGLQFLIQYYNGEERAKGNILERFSAQQFPDLHSELNLSSLELGDSALYFCASSAGPGEETQYFGPGTRLLVL.

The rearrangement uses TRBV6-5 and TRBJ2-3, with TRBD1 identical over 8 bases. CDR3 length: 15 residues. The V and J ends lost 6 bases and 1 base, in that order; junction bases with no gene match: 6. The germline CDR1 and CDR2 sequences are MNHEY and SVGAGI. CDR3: CASSYQGAGTDTQYF. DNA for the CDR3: TGTGCCAGCAGCTACCAGGGGGCCGGCACAGATACGCAGTATTTT.

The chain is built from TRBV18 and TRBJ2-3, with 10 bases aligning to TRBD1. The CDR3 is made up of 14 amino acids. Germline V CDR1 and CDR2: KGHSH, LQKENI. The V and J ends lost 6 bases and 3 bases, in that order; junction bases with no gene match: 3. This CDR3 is CASSLGQGTDTQYF. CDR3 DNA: TGTGCCAGCTCCCTGGGACAGGGGACAGATACGCAGTATTTT.

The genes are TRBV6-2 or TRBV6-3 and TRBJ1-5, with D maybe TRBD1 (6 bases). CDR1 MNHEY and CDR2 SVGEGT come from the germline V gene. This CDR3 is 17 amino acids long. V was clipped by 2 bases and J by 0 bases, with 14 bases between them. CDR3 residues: CASSYRPGDNSNQPQHF. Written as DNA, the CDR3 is TGTGCCAGCAGTTACCGGCCAGGGGATAATAGCAATCAGCCCCAGCATTTT.

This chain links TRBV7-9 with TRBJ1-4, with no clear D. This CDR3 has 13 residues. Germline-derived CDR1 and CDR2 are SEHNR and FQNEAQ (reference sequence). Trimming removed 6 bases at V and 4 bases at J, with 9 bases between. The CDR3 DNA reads TGTGCCAGCAGTGCGCAGGATAATGAAAAACTGTTTTTT. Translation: CASSAQDNEKLFF.

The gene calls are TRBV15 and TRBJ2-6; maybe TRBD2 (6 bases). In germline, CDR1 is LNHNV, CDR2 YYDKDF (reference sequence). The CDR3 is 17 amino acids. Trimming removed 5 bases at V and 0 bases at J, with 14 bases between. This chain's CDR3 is CATSGGITNSGANVLTF. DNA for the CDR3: TGTGCCACCAGCGGGGGGATCACGAACTCTGGGGCCAACGTCCTGACTTTC.

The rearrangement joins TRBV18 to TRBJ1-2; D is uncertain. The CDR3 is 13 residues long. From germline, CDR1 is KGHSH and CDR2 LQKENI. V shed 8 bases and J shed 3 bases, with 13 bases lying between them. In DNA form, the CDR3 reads TGTGCCAGCGGACTTTTAAGTGACTATGGCTACACCTTC. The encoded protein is CASGLLSDYGYTF. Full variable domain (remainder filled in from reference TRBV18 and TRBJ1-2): NAGVMQNPRHLVRRRGQEARLRCSPMKGHSHVYWYRQLPEEGLKFMVYLQKENIIDESGMPKERFSAEFPKEGPSILRIQQVVRGDSAAYFCASGLLSDYGYTFGSGTRLTVV.

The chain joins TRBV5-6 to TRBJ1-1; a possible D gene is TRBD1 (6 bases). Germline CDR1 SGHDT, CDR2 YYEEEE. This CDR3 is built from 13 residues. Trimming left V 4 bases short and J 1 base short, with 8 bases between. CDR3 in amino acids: CASSLQGNTEAFF. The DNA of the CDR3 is TGTGCCAGCAGCCTACAGGGGAACACTGAAGCTTTCTTT.

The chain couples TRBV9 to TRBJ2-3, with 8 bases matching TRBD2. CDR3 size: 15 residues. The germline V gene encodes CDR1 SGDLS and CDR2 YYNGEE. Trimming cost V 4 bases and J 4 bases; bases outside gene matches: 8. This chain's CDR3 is CASSTGLAVADTQYF. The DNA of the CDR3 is TGTGCCAGCAGCACAGGACTAGCAGTTGCAGATACGCAGTATTTT.